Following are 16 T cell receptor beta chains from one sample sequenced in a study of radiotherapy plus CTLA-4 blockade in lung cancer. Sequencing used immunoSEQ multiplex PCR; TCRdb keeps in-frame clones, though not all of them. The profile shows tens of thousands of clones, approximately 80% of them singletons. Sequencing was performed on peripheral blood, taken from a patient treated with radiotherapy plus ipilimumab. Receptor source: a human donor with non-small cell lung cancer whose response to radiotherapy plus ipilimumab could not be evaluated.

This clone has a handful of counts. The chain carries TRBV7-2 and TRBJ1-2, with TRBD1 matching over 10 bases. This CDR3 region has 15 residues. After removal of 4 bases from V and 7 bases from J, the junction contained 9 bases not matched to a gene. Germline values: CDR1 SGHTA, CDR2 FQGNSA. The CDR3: CASSSRQGAYGGYTF. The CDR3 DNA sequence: TGTGCCAGCAGCTCGAGACAGGGGGCGTATGGTGGCTACACCTTC.

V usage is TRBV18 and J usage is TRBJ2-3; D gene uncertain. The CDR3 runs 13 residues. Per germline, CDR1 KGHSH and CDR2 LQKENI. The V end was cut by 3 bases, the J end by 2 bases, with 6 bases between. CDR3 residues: CASSPSITDTQYF. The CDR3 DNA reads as TGTGCCAGCTCACCTTCCATCACAGATACGCAGTATTTT.

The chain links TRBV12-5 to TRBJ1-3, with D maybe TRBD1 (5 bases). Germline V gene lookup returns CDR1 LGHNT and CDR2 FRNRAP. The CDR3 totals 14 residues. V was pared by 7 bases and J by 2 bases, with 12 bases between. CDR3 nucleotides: TGTGCTAGTGCCGCCCAGGGAACTGGAAACACCATATATTTT. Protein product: CASAAQGTGNTIYF.

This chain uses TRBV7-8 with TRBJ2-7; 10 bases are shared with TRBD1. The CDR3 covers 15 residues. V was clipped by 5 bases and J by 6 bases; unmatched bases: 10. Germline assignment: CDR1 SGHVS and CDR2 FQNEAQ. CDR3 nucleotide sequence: TGTGCCAGCAGCCTATATGGACAGGGGGATGGCGAGCAGTACTTC. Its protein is CASSLYGQGDGEQYF.

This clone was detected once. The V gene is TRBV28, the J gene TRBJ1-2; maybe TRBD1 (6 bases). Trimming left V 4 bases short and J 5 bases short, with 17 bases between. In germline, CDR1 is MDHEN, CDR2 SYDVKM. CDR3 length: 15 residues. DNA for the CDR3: TGTGCCAGCAGTTATACAAAGGGGGGGCCTTATGGCTACACCTTC. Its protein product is CASSYTKGGPYGYTF.

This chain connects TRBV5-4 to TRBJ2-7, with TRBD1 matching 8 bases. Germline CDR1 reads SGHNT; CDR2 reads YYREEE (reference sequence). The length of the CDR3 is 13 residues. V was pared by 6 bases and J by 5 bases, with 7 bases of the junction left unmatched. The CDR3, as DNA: TGTGCCAGCACCCGCGACAGGGGCCACGAGCAGTACTTC. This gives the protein CASTRDRGHEQYF.

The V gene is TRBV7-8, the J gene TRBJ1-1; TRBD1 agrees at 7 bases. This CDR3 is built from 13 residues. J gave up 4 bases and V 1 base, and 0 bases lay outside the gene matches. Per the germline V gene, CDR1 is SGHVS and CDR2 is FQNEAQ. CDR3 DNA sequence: TGTGCCAGCAGCTTAGACAGGGGCACTGAAGCTTTCTTT. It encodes CASSLDRGTEAFF.

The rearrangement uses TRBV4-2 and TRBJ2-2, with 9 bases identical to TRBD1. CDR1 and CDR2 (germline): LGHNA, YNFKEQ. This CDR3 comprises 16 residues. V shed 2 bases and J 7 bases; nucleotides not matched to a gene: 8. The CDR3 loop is CASSQNTGGLIGELFF. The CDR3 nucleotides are TGTGCCAGCAGCCAAAATACAGGGGGCTTGATCGGGGAGCTGTTTTTT.

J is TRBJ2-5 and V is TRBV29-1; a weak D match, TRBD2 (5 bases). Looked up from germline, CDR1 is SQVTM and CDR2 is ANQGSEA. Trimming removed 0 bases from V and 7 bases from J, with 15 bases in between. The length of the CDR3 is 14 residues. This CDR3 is CSVEEEVSSGTQYF. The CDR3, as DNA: TGCAGCGTTGAAGAGGAGGTCAGTTCGGGGACCCAGTACTTC.

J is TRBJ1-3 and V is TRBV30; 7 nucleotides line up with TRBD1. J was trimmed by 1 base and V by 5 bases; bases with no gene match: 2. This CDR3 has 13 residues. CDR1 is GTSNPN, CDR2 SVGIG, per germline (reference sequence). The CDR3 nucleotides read TGTGCCTGGGCACAGGGGTCTGGAAACACCATATATTTT. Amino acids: CAWAQGSGNTIYF.

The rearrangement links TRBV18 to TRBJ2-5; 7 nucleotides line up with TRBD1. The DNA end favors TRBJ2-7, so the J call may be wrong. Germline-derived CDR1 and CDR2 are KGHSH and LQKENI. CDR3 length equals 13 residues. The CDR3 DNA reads TGTGCCAGCTCAGAGGGGGACAGCTACGAGCAGTACTTC. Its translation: CASSEGDSYEQYF.

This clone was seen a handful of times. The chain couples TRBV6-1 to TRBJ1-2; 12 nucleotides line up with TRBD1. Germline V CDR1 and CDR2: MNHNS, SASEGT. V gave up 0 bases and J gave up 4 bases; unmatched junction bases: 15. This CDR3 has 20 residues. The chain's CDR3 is CASSEAMIVVGTGGSYGYTF. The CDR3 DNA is TGTGCCAGCAGTGAAGCTATGATAGTAGTGGGGACAGGGGGCTCCTATGGCTACACCTTC.

The CDR3 DNA sequence: TGTGCCAGCAGTTCTAGCGAACAAGAGACCCAGTACTTC. As protein: CASSSSEQETQYF. The chain couples TRBV6-4 to TRBJ2-5, with a possible D match to TRBD2 (6 bases). Germline V gene data show CDR1 as MRHNA and CDR2 as SNTAGT. The CDR3 contains 13 residues. V was cut by 5 bases and J by 2 bases, with 9 bases left in between.

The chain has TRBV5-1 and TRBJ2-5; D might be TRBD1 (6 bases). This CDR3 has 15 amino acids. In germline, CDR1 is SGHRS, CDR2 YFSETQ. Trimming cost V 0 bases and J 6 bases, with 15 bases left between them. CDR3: CASSLVQGQGKTQYF. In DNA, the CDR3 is TGCGCCAGCAGCTTGGTGCAGGGGCAGGGGAAGACCCAGTACTTC.

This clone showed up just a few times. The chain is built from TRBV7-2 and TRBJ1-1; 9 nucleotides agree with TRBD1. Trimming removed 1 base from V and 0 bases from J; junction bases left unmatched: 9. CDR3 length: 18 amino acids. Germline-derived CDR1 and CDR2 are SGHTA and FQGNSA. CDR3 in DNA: TGTGCCAGCAGCTTAGGGGGGGGACAGGGCCTCATGAACACTGAAGCTTTCTTT. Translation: CASSLGGGQGLMNTEAFF.

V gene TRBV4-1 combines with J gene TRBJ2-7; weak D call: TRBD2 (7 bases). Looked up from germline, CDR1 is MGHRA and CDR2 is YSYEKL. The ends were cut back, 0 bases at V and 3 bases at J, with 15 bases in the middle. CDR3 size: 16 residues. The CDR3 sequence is CASSQDGGAVGYEQYF. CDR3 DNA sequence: TGCGCCAGCAGCCAAGATGGGGGGGCGGTGGGCTACGAGCAGTACTTC.